The clone carrying this TCR beta chain has a single count. Authors' methods: By means of reference gene primer amplification, nucleated cell counts were estimated. TCRdb's table, derived via immunoSEQ multiplex PCR, lists solely in-frame clones and lacks some. Clone size and V and J calls were adopted from that table, with D and trimming inferred from the DNA. The sample includes 180,000 or so clones, about 89% of them seen just once. The record originates from a study of blood T cell repertoires in COVID-19. On the study more broadly: Sites in the United States, Italy and Spain provided acute and convalescent COVID-19 samples. T cells, B-cell-depleted T cells, or PBMCs provided the cDNA or gDNA that served as material.

V lost 4 bases to trimming and J lost 0 bases; unmatched junction nucleotides: 13. The CDR3 covers 20 residues. Per the germline V gene, CDR1 is ENHRY and CDR2 is SYGVKD. This clonotype originated in a man aged 40-49 years with acute or convalescent COVID-19. Source material: peripheral blood. The J gene is TRBJ2-6, the V gene TRBV10-3; TRBD1 matches 9 bases. CDR3 DNA sequence: TGTGCCATCAGTGTCTCGGACAGGGGTTCCTGGGGCTCTGGGGCCAACGTCCTGACTTTC. Translation gives CAISVSDRGSWGSGANVLTF.